Presented here are 3 T cell receptor beta chains from one specimen sequenced in a study of T cells after yellow fever vaccination. TCRdb processed the 5' RACE reads anew with MiXCR; each CDR3 protein has one entry. This sample yields about 360,000 distinct CDR3 sequences, of which approximately 6% are seen a single time; 15% belongs to the top ten. The material sequenced was PBMCs, taken 5 days after the yellow fever booster vaccination. These receptor sequences come from a young man who received the YFV17D yellow fever vaccine.

This clonotype showed up many times. The chain joins TRBV10-3 to TRBJ2-7; D tentatively reads TRBD1 or TRBD2 (5 bases each). This CDR3 has 14 amino acids. The germline V and J ends were trimmed by 6 bases and 4 bases, with 16 bases remaining between them. Germline V gene lookup returns CDR1 ENHRY and CDR2 SYGVKD. The DNA of the CDR3 is TGTGCCATCAGCCCCACGGGACGGACTTACGAGCAGTACTTC. Translated: CAISPTGRTYEQYF.

This clonotype was observed many times. V is TRBV12-3 or TRBV12-4 and J is TRBJ2-7; no reliable D call. The CDR3 is 13 residues long. V lost 5 bases to trimming and J lost 7 bases, with 15 bases between them. The CDR3, as DNA: TGTGCCAGCAGTCAATACTCGGTGGGGGAGCAGTACTTC. Translated: CASSQYSVGEQYF.

This clonotype showed up many times. The chain couples TRBV4-2 to TRBJ2-5; 7 positions agree with TRBD1. The V segment lost 4 bases and the J segment 0 bases; nucleotides outside the gene matches: 17. The length of the CDR3 is 19 residues. Looked up from germline, CDR1 is LGHNA and CDR2 is YNFKEQ. CDR3 loop: CASSPGDLLDRDDQETQYF. DNA for the CDR3: TGTGCCAGCAGCCCAGGGGATTTACTTGACAGGGACGACCAAGAGACCCAGTACTTC.